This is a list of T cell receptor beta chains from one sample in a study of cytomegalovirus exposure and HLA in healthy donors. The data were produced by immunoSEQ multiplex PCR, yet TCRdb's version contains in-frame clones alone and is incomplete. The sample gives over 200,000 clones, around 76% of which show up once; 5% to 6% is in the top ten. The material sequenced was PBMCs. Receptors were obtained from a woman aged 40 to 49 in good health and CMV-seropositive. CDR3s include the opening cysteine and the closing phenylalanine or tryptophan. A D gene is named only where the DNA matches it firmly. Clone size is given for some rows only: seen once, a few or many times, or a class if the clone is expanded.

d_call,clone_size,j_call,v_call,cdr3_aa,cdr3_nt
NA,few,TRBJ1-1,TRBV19,CASRASRVSTEAFF,TGTGCCAGTAGAGCCAGCAGGGTTTCCACTGAAGCTTTCTTT
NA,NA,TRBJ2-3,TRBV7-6,CASSPILDTQYF,TGTGCCAGCAGCCCTATCCTAGATACGCAGTATTTT
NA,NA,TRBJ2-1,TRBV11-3,CASSFRQLLEQFF,TGTGCCAGCAGCTTTCGTCAACTTCTGGAGCAGTTCTTC
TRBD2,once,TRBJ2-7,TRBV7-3,CASSANSGAPYEQYF,TGTGCCAGCAGCGCTAATAGCGGGGCCCCCTACGAGCAGTACTTC
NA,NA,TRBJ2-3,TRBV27,CASDFRGSATDTQYF,TGTGCCAGCGATTTTCGCGGTTCGGCCACAGATACGCAGTATTTT
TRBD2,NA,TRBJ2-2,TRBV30,CAWSAAGRDTGELFF,TGTGCCTGGAGTGCGGCAGGGAGGGACACCGGGGAGCTGTTTTTT
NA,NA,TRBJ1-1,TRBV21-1,CASRTGGATEAFF,TGTGCCAGCCGGACAGGGGGCGCCACTGAAGCTTTCTTT
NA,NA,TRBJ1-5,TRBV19,CASSPRRGSNQPQHF,TGTGCCAGTAGTCCGAGGCGGGGTAGCAATCAGCCCCAGCATTTT
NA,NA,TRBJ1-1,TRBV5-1,CASSLDSRDTEAFF,TGCGCCAGCAGCTTGGACTCGAGGGACACTGAAGCTTTCTTT
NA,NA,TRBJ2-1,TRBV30,CAWRAGVFPVDEQFF,TGTGCCTGGAGAGCAGGGGTATTCCCGGTGGATGAGCAGTTCTTC
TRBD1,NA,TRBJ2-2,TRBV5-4,CASSGTGNTGELFF,TGTGCCAGCAGTGGGACAGGGAACACCGGGGAGCTGTTTTTT
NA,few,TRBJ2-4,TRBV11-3,CASSLRRQGTAKNIQYF,TGTGCCAGCAGCTTACGTCGGCAGGGGACGGCCAAAAACATTCAGTACTTC
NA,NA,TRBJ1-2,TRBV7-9,CSSSLIGGGGYTF,TGTTCCAGCAGCTTGATCGGGGGTGGTGGCTACACCTTC
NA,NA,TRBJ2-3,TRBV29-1,CSVGFPAQVYTQYF,TGCAGCGTTGGATTCCCTGCTCAGGTATATACGCAGTATTTT
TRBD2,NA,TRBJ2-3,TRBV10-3,CAISGLAGTDTQYF,TGTGCCATCAGTGGACTAGCGGGCACAGATACGCAGTATTTT
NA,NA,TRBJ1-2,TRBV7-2,CASSLNRAYGYTF,TGTGCCAGCAGCTTAAACAGGGCCTATGGCTACACCTTC
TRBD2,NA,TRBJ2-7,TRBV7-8,CASSLLTGTSGSHEQYF,TGTGCCAGCAGCTTACTAACCGGGACTAGCGGGAGCCACGAGCAGTACTTC
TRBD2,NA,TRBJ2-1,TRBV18,CASSLTSGGLNEQFF,TGTGCCAGCTCATTGACTAGCGGGGGCCTCAATGAGCAGTTCTTC
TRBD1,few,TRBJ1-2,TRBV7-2,CASSLVGQGAYGYTF,TGTGCCAGCAGCTTAGTGGGACAGGGGGCCTATGGCTACACCTTC
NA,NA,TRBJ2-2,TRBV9,CASSPQGGVTGELFF,TGTGCCAGCAGCCCCCAGGGGGGCGTTACCGGGGAGCTGTTTTTT
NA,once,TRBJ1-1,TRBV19,CARRDTLNTEAFF,TGTGCCAGGAGGGACACCTTGAACACTGAAGCTTTCTTT
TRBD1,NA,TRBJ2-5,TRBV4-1,CASSRGQGAGETQYF,TGCGCCAGCAGCCGAGGACAGGGGGCGGGAGAGACCCAGTACTTC
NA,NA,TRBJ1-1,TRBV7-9,CSSSPRPNTEAFF,TGTTCCAGCAGCCCGCGCCCTAACACTGAAGCTTTCTTT
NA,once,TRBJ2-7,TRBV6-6,CASSREGSSYEQYF,TGTGCCAGCAGTCGCGAGGGATCCTCCTACGAGCAGTACTTC
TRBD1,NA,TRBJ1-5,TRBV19,CASSIVQGGQPQHF,TGTGCCAGTAGTATTGTCCAGGGGGGTCAGCCCCAGCATTTT
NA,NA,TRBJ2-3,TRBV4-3,CASSQELRDPQYF,TGCGCCAGCAGCCAAGAATTGCGGGACCCGCAGTATTTT
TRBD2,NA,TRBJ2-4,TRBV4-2,CASSPRLAGGPKNIQYF,TGTGCCAGCAGCCCTCGACTAGCGGGGGGACCCAAAAACATTCAGTACTTC
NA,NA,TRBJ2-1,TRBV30,CAWTGADSSYNEQFF,TGTGCCTGGACGGGAGCGGATAGCTCCTACAATGAGCAGTTCTTC
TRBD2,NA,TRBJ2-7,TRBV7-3,CASSLSGSSYEQYF,TGTGCCAGCAGCCTTAGCGGGAGTAGCTACGAGCAGTACTTC
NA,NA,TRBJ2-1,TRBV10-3,CAISDAGIDNEQFF,TGTGCCATCAGTGATGCAGGGATCGACAATGAGCAGTTCTTC
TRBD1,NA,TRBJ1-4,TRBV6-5,CASSRQGTTNEKLFF,TGTGCCAGCAGTCGACAGGGTACAACTAATGAAAAACTGTTTTTT
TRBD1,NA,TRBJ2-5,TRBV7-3,CASSRDSQETQYF,TGTGCCAGCAGCCGGGACAGTCAAGAGACCCAGTACTTC
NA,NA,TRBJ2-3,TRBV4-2,CASSSGTPSTDTQYF,TGTGCCAGCAGCTCCGGGACACCTAGCACAGATACGCAGTATTTT
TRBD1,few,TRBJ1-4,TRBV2,CASRDRLSRGDEKLFF,TGTGCCAGCCGGGACAGGCTCTCCCGAGGGGATGAAAAACTGTTTTTT
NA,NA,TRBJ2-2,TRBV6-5,CASSYARGYTGELFF,TGTGCCAGCAGTTACGCCCGGGGTTACACCGGGGAGCTGTTTTTT
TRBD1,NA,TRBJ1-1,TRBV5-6,CASSLDLRGTDEAFF,TGTGCCAGCAGCTTGGACCTACGCGGGACAGATGAAGCTTTCTTT
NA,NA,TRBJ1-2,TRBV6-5,CASSVQGEGGYTF,TGTGCCAGCAGTGTACAGGGAGAGGGTGGCTACACCTTC
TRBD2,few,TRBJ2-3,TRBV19,CASSRTSGTTDTQYF,TGTGCCAGTAGTAGGACTAGCGGAACGACAGATACGCAGTATTTT
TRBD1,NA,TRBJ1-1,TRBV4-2,CASSPEQGTTEAFF,TGTGCCAGCAGCCCAGAACAGGGGACCACTGAAGCTTTCTTT
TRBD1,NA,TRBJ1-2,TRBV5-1,CASSLDWTGTNYGYTF,TGCGCCAGCAGCTTGGACTGGACAGGAACCAACTATGGCTACACCTTC
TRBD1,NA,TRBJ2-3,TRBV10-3,CAISARTGVGGDTQYF,TGTGCCATCAGTGCCCGGACAGGGGTGGGGGGAGATACGCAGTATTTT
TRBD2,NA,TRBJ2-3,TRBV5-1,CASSPRGGAGYTDTQYF,TGCGCCAGCAGCCCCCGAGGTGGAGCGGGGTACACAGATACGCAGTATTTT
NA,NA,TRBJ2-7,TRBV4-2,CASSQGQDYEQYF,TGTGCCAGCAGCCAAGGACAGGACTACGAGCAGTACTTC
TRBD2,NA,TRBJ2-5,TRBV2,CASSTLAGLRETQYF,TGTGCCAGCAGCACGCTAGCGGGACTTAGGGAGACCCAGTACTTC
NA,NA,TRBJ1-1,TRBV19,CASSIGVSLNTEAFF,TGTGCCAGTAGTATAGGAGTGTCGTTGAACACTGAAGCTTTCTTT
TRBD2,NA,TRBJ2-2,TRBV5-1,CASSWTSEAGELFF,TGCGCCAGCAGCTGGACTAGTGAGGCCGGGGAGCTGTTTTTT